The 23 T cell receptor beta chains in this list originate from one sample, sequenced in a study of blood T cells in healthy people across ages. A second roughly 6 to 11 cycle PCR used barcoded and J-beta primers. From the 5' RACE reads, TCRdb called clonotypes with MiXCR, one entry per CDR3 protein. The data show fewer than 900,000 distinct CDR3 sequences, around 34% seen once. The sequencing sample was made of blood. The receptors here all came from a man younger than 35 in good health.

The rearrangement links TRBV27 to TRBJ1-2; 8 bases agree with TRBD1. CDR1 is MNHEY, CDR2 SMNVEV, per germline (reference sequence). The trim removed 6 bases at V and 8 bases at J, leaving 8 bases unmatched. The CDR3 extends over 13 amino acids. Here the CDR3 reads CASSDRGPGGYTF. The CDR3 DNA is TGTGCCAGCAGCGACAGGGGACCAGGCGGCTACACCTTC.

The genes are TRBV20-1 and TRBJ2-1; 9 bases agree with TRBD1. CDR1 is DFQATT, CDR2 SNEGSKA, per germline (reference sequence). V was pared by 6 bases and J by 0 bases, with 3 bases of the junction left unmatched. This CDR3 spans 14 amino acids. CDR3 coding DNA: TGCAGTGCGAACAGGGGGCCCTCCTACAATGAGCAGTTCTTC. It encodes CSANRGPSYNEQFF.

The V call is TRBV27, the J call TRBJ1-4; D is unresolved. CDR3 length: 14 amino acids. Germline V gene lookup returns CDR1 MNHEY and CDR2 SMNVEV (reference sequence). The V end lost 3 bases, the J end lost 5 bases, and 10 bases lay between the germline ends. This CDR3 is CASSLDGRNEKLFF. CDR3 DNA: TGTGCCAGCAGTTTGGACGGACGAAATGAAAAACTGTTTTTT.

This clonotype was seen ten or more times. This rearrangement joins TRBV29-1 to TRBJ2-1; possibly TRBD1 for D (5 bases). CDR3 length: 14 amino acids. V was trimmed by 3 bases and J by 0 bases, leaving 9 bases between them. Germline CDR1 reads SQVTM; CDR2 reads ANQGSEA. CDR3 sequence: CSVDRGGSYNEQFF. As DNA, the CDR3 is TGCAGCGTTGATAGGGGTGGCTCCTACAATGAGCAGTTCTTC.

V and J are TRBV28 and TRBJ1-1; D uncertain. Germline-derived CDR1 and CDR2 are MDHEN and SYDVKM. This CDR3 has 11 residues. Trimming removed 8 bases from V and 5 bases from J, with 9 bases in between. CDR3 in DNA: TGTGCCAGCTTCCCGCTGACTGAAGCTTTCTTT. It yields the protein CASFPLTEAFF.

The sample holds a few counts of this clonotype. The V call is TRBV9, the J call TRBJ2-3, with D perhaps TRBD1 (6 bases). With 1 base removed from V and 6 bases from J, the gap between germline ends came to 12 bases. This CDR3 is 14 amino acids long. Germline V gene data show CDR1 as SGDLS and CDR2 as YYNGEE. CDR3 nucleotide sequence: TGTGCCAGCAGCGTACAGGGGATCGGGGATACGCAGTATTTT. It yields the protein CASSVQGIGDTQYF.

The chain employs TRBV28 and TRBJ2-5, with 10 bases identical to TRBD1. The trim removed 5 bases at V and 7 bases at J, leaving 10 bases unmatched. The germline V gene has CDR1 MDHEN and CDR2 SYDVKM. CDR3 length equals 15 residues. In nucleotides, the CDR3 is TGTGCCAGCAGTGCGACCGGGACAGGGGTTCTGACCCAGTACTTC. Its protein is CASSATGTGVLTQYF.

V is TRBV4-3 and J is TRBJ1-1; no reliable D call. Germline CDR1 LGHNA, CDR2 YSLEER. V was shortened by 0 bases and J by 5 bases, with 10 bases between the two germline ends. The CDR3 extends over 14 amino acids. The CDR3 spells CASSQDWYKTEAFF. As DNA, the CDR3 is TGCGCCAGCAGCCAAGATTGGTATAAGACTGAAGCTTTCTTT.

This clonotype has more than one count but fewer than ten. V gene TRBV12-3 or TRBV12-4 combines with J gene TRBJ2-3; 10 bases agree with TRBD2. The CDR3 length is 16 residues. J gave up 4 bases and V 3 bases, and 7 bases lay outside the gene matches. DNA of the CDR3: TGTGCCAGCAGTTTCATTGAGCGGGGGGGGGCAGATACGCAGTATTTT. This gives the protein CASSFIERGGADTQYF.

The DNA of the CDR3 is TGTGCCAGCAGTTCCCCGGAGGGGCAGGAAAGCGAAGCTTTCTTT. Translation gives CASSSPEGQESEAFF. The J gene is TRBJ1-1, the V gene TRBV25-1; TRBD1 might be the D (5 bases). Trimming removed 5 bases from V and 8 bases from J, with 21 bases in between. Germline CDR1 and CDR2: MGHDK and SYGVNS. This CDR3 region has 15 residues.

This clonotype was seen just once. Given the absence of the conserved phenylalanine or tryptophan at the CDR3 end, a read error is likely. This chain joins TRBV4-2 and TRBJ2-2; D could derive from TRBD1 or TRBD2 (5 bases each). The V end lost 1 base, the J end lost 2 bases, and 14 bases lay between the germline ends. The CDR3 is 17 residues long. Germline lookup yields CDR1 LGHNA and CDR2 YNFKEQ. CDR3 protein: CASSQAPGPINTGELFL. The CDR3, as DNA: TGTGCCAGCAGCCAAGCTCCGGGACCCATAAACACCGGGGAGCTGTTTTTG.

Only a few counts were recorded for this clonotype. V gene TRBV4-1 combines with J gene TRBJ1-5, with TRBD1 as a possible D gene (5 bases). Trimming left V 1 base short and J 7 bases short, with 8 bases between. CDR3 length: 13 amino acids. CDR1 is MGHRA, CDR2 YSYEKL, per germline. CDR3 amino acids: CASSQVGGQPQHF. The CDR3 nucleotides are TGCGCCAGCAGCCAAGTTGGGGGACAGCCCCAGCATTTT.

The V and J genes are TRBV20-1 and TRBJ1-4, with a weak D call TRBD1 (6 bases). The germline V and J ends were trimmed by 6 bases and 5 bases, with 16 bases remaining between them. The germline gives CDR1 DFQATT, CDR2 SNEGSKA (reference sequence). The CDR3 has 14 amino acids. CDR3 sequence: CSAPSQGNNEKLFF. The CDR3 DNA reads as TGCAGTGCGCCCTCCCAGGGGAACAATGAAAAACTGTTTTTT.

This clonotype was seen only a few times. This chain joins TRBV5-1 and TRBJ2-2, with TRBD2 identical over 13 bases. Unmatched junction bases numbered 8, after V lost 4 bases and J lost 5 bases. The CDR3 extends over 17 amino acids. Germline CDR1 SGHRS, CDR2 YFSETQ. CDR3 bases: TGCGCCAGCAGCATCCGACTAGCGGGGGGTGGAACCGGGGAGCTGTTTTTT. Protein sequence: CASSIRLAGGGTGELFF.

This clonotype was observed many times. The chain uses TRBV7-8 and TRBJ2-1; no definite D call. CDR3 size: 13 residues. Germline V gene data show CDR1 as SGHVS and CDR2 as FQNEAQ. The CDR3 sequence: CAGRVLGYNEQFF. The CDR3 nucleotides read TGTGCTGGAAGGGTGCTTGGGTACAATGAGCAGTTCTTC.

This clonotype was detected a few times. In DNA, the CDR3 is TGCGCCAGCAGCGGCGGGGCATGGTACCAAGAGACCCAGTACTTC. This codes for CASSGGAWYQETQYF. The gene calls are TRBV5-1 and TRBJ2-5; possible D gene TRBD2, 6 bases. CDR3 length: 15 residues. Trimming left V 4 bases short and J 0 bases short, with 13 bases between. Per germline, CDR1 SGHRS and CDR2 YFSETQ.

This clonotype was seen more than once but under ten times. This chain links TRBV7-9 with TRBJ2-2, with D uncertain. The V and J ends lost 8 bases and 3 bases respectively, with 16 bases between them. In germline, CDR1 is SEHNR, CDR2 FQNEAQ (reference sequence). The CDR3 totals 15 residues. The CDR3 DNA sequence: TGTGCCAGCGGTGGCGCAGATCCCTACACCGGGGAGCTGTTTTTT. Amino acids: CASGGADPYTGELFF. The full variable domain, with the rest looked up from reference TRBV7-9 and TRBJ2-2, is DTGVSQNPRHKITKRGQNVTFRCDPISEHNRLYWYRQTLGQGPEFLTYFQNEAQLEKSRLLSDRFSAERPKGSFSTLEIQRTEQGDSAMYLCASGGADPYTGELFFGEGSRLTVL.

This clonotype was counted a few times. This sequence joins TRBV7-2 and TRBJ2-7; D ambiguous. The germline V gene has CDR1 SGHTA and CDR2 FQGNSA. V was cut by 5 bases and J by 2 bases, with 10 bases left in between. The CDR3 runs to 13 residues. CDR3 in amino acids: CASSPRVTYEQYF. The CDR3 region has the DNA TGTGCCAGCAGCCCCCGGGTGACCTACGAGCAGTACTTC.

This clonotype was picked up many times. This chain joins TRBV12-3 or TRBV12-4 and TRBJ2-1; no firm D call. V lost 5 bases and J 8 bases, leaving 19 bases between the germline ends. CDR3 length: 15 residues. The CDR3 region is CASSPVSLNAYEQFF. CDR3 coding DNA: TGTGCCAGCAGTCCCGTCTCACTCAACGCGTATGAGCAGTTCTTC.

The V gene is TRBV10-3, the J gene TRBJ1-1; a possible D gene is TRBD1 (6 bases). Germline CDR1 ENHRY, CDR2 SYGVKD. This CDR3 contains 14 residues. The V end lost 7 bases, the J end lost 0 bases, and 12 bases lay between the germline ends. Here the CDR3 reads CAIKQDSVNTEAFF. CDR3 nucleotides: TGTGCCATCAAGCAGGACAGCGTGAACACTGAAGCTTTCTTT.

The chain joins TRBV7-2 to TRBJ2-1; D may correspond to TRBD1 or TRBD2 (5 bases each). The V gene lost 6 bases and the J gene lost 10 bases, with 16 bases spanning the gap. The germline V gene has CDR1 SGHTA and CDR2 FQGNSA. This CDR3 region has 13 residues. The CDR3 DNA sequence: TGTACCAGCAGTTTGCTCCGGGGCAGGGAGCAGTTCTTC. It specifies CTSSLLRGREQFF.

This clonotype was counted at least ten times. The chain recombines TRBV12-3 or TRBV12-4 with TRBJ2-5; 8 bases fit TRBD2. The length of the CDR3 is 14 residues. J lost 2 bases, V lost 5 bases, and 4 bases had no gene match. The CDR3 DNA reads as TGTGCCAGCAGTGCTAGCGGGCAGCAAGAGACCCAGTACTTC. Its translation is CASSASGQQETQYF.

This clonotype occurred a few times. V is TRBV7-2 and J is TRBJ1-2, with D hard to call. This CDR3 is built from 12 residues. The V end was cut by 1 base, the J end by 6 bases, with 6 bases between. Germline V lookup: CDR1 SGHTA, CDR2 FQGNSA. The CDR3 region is CASSLVRDGYTF. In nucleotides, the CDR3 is TGTGCCAGCAGCTTAGTGAGGGATGGCTACACCTTC.